The 27 T cell receptor beta chains below come from one sample, sequenced in a study of blood T cell repertoires in COVID-19. Method: immunoSEQ multiplex PCR; TCRdb's copy keeps in-frame clones and lacks some. The sample carries around 150,000 clones, 70% to 80% recorded once. Sequenced input: peripheral blood. These receptors all come from a man aged 55 to 70 who had recovered from COVID-19.

V gene TRBV6-5 combines with J gene TRBJ2-1; D might be TRBD1 (6 bases). Looked up from germline, CDR1 is MNHEY and CDR2 is SVGAGI. The CDR3 is made up of 16 amino acids. The V end was cut by 0 bases, the J end by 1 base, with 10 bases between. CDR3 sequence reads: CASSYSRGLSYNEQFF. The CDR3 nucleotides are TGTGCCAGCAGTTACTCGAGGGGGTTGTCCTACAATGAGCAGTTCTTC.

The genes are TRBV29-1 and TRBJ2-7; TRBD1 aligns across 10 bases. The trim removed 5 bases at V and 3 bases at J, leaving 1 base unmatched. CDR1 SQVTM and CDR2 ANQGSEA come from the germline V gene. The CDR3 contains 12 residues. CDR3: CSVWDRGYEQYF. The CDR3 DNA reads as TGCAGCGTTTGGGACAGGGGCTACGAGCAGTACTTC.

V is TRBV6-4 and J is TRBJ1-1; tentative D call: TRBD1 (5 bases). The V end was cut by 7 bases, the J end by 4 bases, with 16 bases between. Germline CDR1 and CDR2: MRHNA and SNTAGT. The CDR3 covers 14 residues. The CDR3 is CASKQEQAATEAFF. The CDR3 DNA is TGTGCCAGCAAGCAAGAACAGGCGGCCACTGAAGCTTTCTTT.

The rearrangement links TRBV4-1 to TRBJ1-1; 7 nucleotides align to TRBD1. Germline loops: CDR1 MGHRA, CDR2 YSYEKL. Trimming cost V 2 bases and J 0 bases; bases outside gene matches: 3. This CDR3 is 15 amino acids long. DNA of the CDR3: TGCGCCAGCAGCCAAACCGGGACAGTGAACACTGAAGCTTTCTTT. Amino acids: CASSQTGTVNTEAFF.

The J gene is TRBJ2-3, the V gene TRBV7-8, with TRBD1 matching over 9 bases. Germline V gene data show CDR1 as SGHVS and CDR2 as FQNEAQ. Trimming took 5 bases from V and 4 from J; bases not matched to a gene: 7. The CDR3 length is 15 residues. The CDR3 region has the DNA TGTGCCAGCAGCCCCCCGGGACAGGGTGCAGATACGCAGTATTTT. This sequence encodes CASSPPGQGADTQYF.

This chain joins TRBV25-1 and TRBJ2-1; 9 bases are a match to TRBD1. CDR3 length equals 14 residues. With V trimmed by 7 bases and J by 3 bases, 4 bases remained unmatched. Germline CDR1 is MGHDK and CDR2 is SYGVNS. The CDR3 DNA is TGTGCCAGCATAGGGGACAGGGTCTACAATGAGCAGTTCTTC. Protein: CASIGDRVYNEQFF.

The chain joins TRBV19 to TRBJ2-5; D unresolved. The germline CDR1 and CDR2 sequences are LNHDA and SQIVND (reference sequence). V lost 7 bases, J lost 0 bases, and 15 bases lay in between. This CDR3 has 15 amino acids. CDR3 amino acids: CASKQGRVDQETQYF. DNA for the CDR3: TGTGCCAGTAAACAAGGCCGGGTGGACCAAGAGACCCAGTACTTC.

This clone showed up just once. This sequence joins TRBV4-1 and TRBJ2-3, with 15 bases lining up with TRBD2. V was pared by 4 bases and J by 2 bases, with 13 bases of the junction left unmatched. The CDR3 has 20 residues. Per germline, CDR1 MGHRA and CDR2 YSYEKL. CDR3 amino acids: CASSPSRTSGGADYTDTQYF. In nucleotides, the CDR3 is TGCGCCAGCAGCCCTTCCAGGACTAGCGGGGGGGCCGACTACACAGATACGCAGTATTTT.

The gene calls are TRBV19 and TRBJ1-2; 12 bases line up with TRBD1. V dropped 9 bases and J dropped 13; count of bases not matched to a gene: 18. Per the germline V gene, CDR1 is LNHDA and CDR2 is SQIVND (reference sequence). The CDR3 runs to 15 residues. The CDR3 DNA reads as TGTGCCAGCAAGGGGGTATCCGGGACAGGGGGCACTTCCACCTTC. This encodes CASKGVSGTGGTSTF.

The V and J genes are TRBV11-2 and TRBJ2-5, with TRBD2 matching over 7 bases. Unmatched junction bases numbered 7, after V lost 5 bases and J lost 7 bases. CDR1 SGHAT and CDR2 FQNNGV come from the germline V gene. This CDR3 is 13 amino acids long. CDR3 sequence reads: CASSMGTGGTQYF. The CDR3 nucleotides are TGTGCCAGCAGCATGGGGACGGGAGGGACCCAGTACTTC.

This clone was seen only once. The chain links TRBV30 to TRBJ2-7, with D perhaps matching TRBD2 (5 bases). The germline V and J ends were trimmed by 3 bases and 3 bases, with 12 bases remaining between them. The CDR3 runs 13 residues. Looked up from germline, CDR1 is GTSNPN and CDR2 is SVGIG (reference sequence). The CDR3 protein is CAWRSGRNYEQYF. Written as DNA, the CDR3 is TGTGCCTGGAGAAGCGGACGGAACTACGAGCAGTACTTC.

The rearrangement uses TRBV5-1 and TRBJ2-5; 9 bases fit TRBD2. V was pared by 6 bases and J by 2 bases, with 8 bases of the junction left unmatched. CDR1 is SGHRS, CDR2 YFSETQ, per germline. CDR3 length equals 15 residues. CDR3 DNA: TGCGCCAGCAAGGTAGAGCGGGGGGCGCAAGAGACCCAGTACTTC. It yields the protein CASKVERGAQETQYF.

V gene TRBV5-1 combines with J gene TRBJ2-7; D gene ambiguous. Germline V gene lookup returns CDR1 SGHRS and CDR2 YFSETQ. This CDR3 region has 13 residues. V was cut by 4 bases and J by 6 bases, with 14 bases left in between. The CDR3 DNA reads TGCGCCAGCAGCCAGACTGGATTCACCGAGCAGTACTTC. This sequence encodes CASSQTGFTEQYF.

The V call is TRBV18, the J call TRBJ2-1; D possibly corresponds to TRBD1 (6 bases). CDR3 length: 17 residues. Trimming removed 4 bases from V and 1 base from J, with 17 bases in between. Germline CDR1 KGHSH, CDR2 LQKENI. Here the CDR3 DNA reads TGTGCCAGCTCACACCGGGACACCAATCCTTCCTACAATGAGCAGTTCTTC. This gives the protein CASSHRDTNPSYNEQFF.

This chain connects TRBV4-2 to TRBJ1-5; D remains unclear. Trimming took 1 base from V and 0 from J, leaving 7 bases between them. The CDR3 contains 15 residues. The germline V gene has CDR1 LGHNA and CDR2 YNFKEQ. The CDR3 nucleotides are TGTGCCAGCAGCCAAGGCACAAATAGCAATCAGCCCCAGCATTTT. Encoded protein: CASSQGTNSNQPQHF.

The genes are TRBV5-6 and TRBJ1-2; 11 nucleotides line up with TRBD1. Germline CDR1 SGHDT, CDR2 YYEEEE. J gave up 2 bases and V 4 bases, and 4 bases lay outside the gene matches. The CDR3 runs 15 residues. The DNA for the CDR3 is TGTGCCAGCAGCAGAAGGGACAGGGGGAACTATGGCTACACCTTC. This sequence encodes CASSRRDRGNYGYTF. The variable domain in full, completed from reference TRBV5-6 and TRBJ1-2, reads DAGVTQSPTHLIKTRGQQVTLRCSPKSGHDTVSWYQQALGQGPQFIFQYYEEEERQRGNFPDRFSGHQFPNYSSELNVNALLLGDSALYLCASSRRDRGNYGYTFGSGTRLTVV.

This clone was seen a single time. The sample contains more than one DNA sequence encoding this CDR3. The chain recombines TRBV9 with TRBJ2-3; 14 bases line up with TRBD2. With 5 bases clipped from V and 4 bases from J, the junction kept 6 bases outside the gene matches. The CDR3 is made up of 16 amino acids. CDR1 is SGDLS, CDR2 YYNGEE, per germline. CDR3 sequence (DNA): TGTGCCAGCAGTGGGGGACTAGCGGGAGAAGCAGATACGCAGTATTTT. Encoded protein: CASSGGLAGEADTQYF.

The chain joins TRBV7-2 to TRBJ2-4; the D gene is possibly TRBD1 (5 bases). Germline V gene sequence: CDR1 SGHTA, CDR2 FQGNSA. The germline V and J ends were trimmed by 2 bases and 4 bases, with 9 bases remaining between them. The CDR3 sequence is 14 residues long. The CDR3 here is CASSLSPGKNIQYF. The CDR3, as DNA: TGTGCCAGCAGCTTATCCCCAGGGAAAAACATTCAGTACTTC.

The J gene is TRBJ2-3, the V gene TRBV11-3, with D perhaps TRBD2 (5 bases). The CDR3 sequence is 16 residues long. Germline V gives CDR1 SGHNT, CDR2 YENEEA. V dropped 1 base and J dropped 1 base, with 12 bases sitting between them. Here the CDR3 DNA reads TGTGCCAGCAGCTTAGGGAGGCGCAAACGCACAGATACGCAGTATTTT. Protein sequence: CASSLGRRKRTDTQYF.

The sample holds many counts of this clone. CDR3 in DNA: TGTGCCAGCAGCAACCGGGACAACAACACCGGGGAGCTGTTTTTT. It codes for CASSNRDNNTGELFF. The chain uses TRBV21-1 and TRBJ2-2; no DNA check was done on the table's D call, TRBD1. TRBV21-1 corresponds to a pseudogene. This CDR3 is built from 15 residues.

The chain links TRBV11-2 to TRBJ2-5, with D possibly being TRBD2 (5 bases). Between the trimmed V and J ends, which lost 5 bases and 2 bases, there was a span of 9 bases. The CDR3 runs to 13 residues. Germline values: CDR1 SGHAT, CDR2 FQNNGV. CDR3 region: CASSRPGQETQYF. The DNA for the CDR3 is TGTGCCAGCAGCCGTCCGGGACAAGAGACCCAGTACTTC.

The rearrangement links TRBV7-2 to TRBJ2-2; 7 positions agree with TRBD2. Trimming removed 6 bases from V and 7 bases from J; junction bases left unmatched: 5. Germline V gives CDR1 SGHTA, CDR2 FQGNSA. CDR3 length equals 13 residues. In DNA, the CDR3 is TGTGCCAGCAGGGGAGGGGTCGGCGGGGAGCTGTTTTTT. This translates into CASRGGVGGELFF.

Notes on this clone: The junction shows a germline mismatch at one end, possibly a read error. This chain connects TRBV19 to TRBJ2-6; TRBD1 matches 10 bases. The CDR3 runs to 15 residues. Germline CDR1 LNHDA, CDR2 SQIVND (reference sequence). CDR3 in amino acids: CASSTRTGGVFPVSF. The CDR3 nucleotides read TGTGCCAGTAGTACCAGGACAGGGGGAGTTTTCCCCGTCAGTTTC.

This clone was found a few times. The chain joins TRBV6-2 or TRBV6-3 to TRBJ2-1; 7 bases line up with TRBD2. This CDR3 region has 18 residues. Germline values: CDR1 MNHEY, CDR2 SVGEGT. V lost 2 bases and J lost 3; bases outside the gene matches: 13. CDR3 amino acids: CASSYDVGGGPVYNEQFF. CDR3 sequence (DNA): TGTGCCAGCAGTTACGACGTGGGGGGAGGGCCCGTCTACAATGAGCAGTTCTTC.

Only one count was recorded for this clone. V is TRBV28 and J is TRBJ2-1; 7 bases line up with TRBD1. The CDR3 consists of 15 residues. Germline-derived CDR1 and CDR2 are MDHEN and SYDVKM. The V gene end was trimmed by 4 bases and the J gene end by 4 bases; junction bases not matched to a gene: 7. As DNA, the CDR3 is TGTGCCAGCAGTTCGGGACAGCAAAGGTACAATGAGCAGTTCTTC. It is translated as CASSSGQQRYNEQFF.

This chain joins TRBV5-4 and TRBJ1-4; TRBD1 matches 10 bases. V trimming: 4 bases; J trimming: 2 bases; junction bases outside the gene matches: 5. Germline CDR1 SGHNT, CDR2 YYREEE (reference sequence). CDR3 size: 16 residues. CDR3 nucleotides: TGTGCCAGCAGCACGGGACAGGGGAGCACTAATGAAAAACTGTTTTTT. Protein: CASSTGQGSTNEKLFF.

This chain joins TRBV20-1 and TRBJ1-5, with unresolved D. This CDR3 region has 11 residues. With 5 bases removed from V and 7 bases from J, the gap between germline ends came to 9 bases. Looked up from germline, CDR1 is DFQATT and CDR2 is SNEGSKA (reference sequence). CDR3 protein: CSAGGGQPQHF. The CDR3 DNA reads TGCAGTGCTGGCGGAGGGCAGCCCCAGCATTTT.